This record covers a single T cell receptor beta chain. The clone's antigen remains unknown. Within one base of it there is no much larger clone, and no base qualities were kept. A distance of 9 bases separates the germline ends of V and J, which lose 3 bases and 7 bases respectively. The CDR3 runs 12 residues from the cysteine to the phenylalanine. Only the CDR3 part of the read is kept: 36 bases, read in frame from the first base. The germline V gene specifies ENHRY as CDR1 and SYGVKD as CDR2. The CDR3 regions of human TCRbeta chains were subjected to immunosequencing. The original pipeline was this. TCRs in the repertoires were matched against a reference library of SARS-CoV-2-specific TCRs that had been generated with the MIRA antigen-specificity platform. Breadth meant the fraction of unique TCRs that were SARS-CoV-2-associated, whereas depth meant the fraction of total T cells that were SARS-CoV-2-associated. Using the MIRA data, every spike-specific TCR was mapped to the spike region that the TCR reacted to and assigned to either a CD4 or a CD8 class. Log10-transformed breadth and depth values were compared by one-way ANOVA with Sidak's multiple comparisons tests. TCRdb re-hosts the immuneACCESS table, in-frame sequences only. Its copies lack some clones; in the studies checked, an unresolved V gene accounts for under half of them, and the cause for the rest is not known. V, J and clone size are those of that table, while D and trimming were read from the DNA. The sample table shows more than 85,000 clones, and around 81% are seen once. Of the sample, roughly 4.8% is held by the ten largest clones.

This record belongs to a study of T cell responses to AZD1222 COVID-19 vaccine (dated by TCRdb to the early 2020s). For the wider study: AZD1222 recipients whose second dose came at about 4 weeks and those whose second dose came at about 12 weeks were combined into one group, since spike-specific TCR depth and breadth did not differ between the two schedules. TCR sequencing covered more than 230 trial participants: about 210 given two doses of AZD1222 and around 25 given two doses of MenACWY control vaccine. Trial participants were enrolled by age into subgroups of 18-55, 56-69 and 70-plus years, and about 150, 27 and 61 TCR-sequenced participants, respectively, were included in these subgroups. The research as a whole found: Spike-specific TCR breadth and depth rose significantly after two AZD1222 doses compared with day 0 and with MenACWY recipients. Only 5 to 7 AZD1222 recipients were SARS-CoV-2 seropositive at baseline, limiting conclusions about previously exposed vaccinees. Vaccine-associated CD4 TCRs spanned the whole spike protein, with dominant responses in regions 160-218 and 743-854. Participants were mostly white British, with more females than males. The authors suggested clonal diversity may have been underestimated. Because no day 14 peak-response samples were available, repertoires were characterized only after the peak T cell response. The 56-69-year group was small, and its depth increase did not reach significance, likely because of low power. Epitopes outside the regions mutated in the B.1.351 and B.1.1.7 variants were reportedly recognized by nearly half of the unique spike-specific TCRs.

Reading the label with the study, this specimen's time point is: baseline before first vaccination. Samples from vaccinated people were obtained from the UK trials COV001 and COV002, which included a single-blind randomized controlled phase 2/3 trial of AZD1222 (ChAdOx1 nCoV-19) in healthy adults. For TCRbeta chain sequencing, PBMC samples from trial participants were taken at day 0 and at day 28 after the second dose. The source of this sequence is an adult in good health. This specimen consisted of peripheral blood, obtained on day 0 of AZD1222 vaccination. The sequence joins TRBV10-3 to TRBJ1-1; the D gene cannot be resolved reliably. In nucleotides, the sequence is TGTGCCATCAGTGATTTAGCACTTGAAGCTTTCTTT. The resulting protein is CAISDLALEAFF.